The TCR beta chain described here comes from a study of regulatory T cells in long-lasting Graves disease. The time point was: newly diagnosed GD, antithyroid drugs for less than 3 months. PBMC-extracted RNA yielded the TCR library. Sequencing libraries for TCR beta were prepared with iRepertoire HTBI primers and Arm-PCR of CDR3 regions. TCRdb independently ran MiXCR on the multiplex PCR reads; one entry per CDR3 protein. The sample has about 350,000 distinct CDR3 sequences, roughly 17% seen once; the top ten hold about 27%. At least ten counts were recorded for this clonotype. The CDR3 totals 14 residues. The V gene's germline CDR1 is MDHEN and CDR2 SYDVKM. V lost 2 bases, J lost 0 bases, and 7 bases lay in between. The data were also submitted as part of a second study, on T cells in Graves' hyperthyroidism and ophthalmopathy.

Source: peripheral blood mononuclear cells (PBMCs), taken at new diagnosis, from a patient treated with antithyroid drugs. The V and J genes are TRBV28 and TRBJ1-1; D not resolved. The sequence derives from a man in his forties or fifties with Graves disease. CDR3 in amino acids: CASSLHSMNTEAFF. The CDR3 DNA reads TGTGCCAGCAGTTTACATAGCATGAACACTGAAGCTTTCTTT.